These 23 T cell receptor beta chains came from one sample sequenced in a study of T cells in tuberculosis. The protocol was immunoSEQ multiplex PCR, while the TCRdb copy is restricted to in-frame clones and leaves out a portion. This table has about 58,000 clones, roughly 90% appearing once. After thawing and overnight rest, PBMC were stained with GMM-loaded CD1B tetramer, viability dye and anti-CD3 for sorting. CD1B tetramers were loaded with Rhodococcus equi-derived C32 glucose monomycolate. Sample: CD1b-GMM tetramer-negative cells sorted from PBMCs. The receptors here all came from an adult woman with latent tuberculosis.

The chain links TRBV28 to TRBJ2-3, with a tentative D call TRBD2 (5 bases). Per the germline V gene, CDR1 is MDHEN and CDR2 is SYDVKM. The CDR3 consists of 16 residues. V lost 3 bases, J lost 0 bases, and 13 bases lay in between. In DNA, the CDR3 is TGTGCCAGCAGTTTTACAGCGGCAAGTAGCACAGATACGCAGTATTTT. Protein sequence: CASSFTAASSTDTQYF.

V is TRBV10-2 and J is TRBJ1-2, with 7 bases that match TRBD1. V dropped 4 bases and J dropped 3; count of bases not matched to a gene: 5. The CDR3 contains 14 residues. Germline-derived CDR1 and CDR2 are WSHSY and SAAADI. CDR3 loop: CASSVGDRDYGYTF. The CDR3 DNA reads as TGCGCCAGCAGTGTGGGGGACAGAGACTATGGCTACACCTTC.

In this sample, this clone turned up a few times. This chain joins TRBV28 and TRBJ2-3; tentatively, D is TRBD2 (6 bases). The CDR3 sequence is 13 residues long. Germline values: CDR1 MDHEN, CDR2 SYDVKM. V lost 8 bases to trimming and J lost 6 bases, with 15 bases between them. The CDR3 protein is CASSDGSPDTQYF. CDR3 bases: TGTGCCAGCTCGGACGGGAGCCCCGATACGCAGTATTTT.

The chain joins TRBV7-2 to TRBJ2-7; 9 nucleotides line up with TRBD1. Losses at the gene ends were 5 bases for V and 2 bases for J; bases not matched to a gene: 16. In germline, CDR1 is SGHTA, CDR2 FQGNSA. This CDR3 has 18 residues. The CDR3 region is CASSHGPVGGQGAYEQYF. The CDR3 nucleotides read TGTGCCAGCAGCCACGGCCCGGTGGGGGGACAGGGAGCCTACGAGCAGTACTTC.

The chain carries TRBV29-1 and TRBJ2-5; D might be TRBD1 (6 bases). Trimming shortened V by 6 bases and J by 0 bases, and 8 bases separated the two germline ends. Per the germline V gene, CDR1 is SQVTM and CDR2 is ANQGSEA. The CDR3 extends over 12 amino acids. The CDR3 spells CSVRTDQETQYF. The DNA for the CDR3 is TGCAGCGTCCGGACAGACCAAGAGACCCAGTACTTC.

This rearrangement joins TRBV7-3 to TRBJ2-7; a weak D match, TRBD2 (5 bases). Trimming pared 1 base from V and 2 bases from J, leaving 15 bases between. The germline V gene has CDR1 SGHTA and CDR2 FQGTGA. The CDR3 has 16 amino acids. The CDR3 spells CASSLRALAGAYEQYF. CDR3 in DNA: TGTGCCAGCAGCTTAAGAGCGCTCGCGGGCGCCTACGAGCAGTACTTC. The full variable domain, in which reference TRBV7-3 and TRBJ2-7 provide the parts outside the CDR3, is GAGVSQTPSNKVTEKGKYVELRCDPISGHTALYWYRQSLGQGPEFLIYFQGTGAADDSGLPNDRFFAVRPEGSVSTLKIQRTERGDSAVYLCASSLRALAGAYEQYFGPGTRLTVT.

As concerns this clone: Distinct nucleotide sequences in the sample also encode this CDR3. This chain's CDR3 is CASSPDSRVPQHF. The CDR3 nucleotides are TGTGCCAGCAGCCCAGATAGCCGGGTTCCCCAGCATTTT. This rearrangement joins TRBV7-9 to TRBJ1-5, with D unresolved. The CDR3 runs to 13 residues. CDR1 is SEHNR and CDR2 is FQNEAQ in the germline V gene (reference sequence). V lost 5 bases and J 10 bases, leaving 15 bases between the germline ends.

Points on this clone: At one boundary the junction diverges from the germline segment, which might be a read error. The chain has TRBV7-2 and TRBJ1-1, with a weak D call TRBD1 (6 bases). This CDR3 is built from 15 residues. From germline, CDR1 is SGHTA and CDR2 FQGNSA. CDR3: CASSPAGQGSTEALF. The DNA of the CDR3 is TGTGCCAGCAGCCCCGCCGGGCAGGGGAGCACTGAAGCTCTCTTT.

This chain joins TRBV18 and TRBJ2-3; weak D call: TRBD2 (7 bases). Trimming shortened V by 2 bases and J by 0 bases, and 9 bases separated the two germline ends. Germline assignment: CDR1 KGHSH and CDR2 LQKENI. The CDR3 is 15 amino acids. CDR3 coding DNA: TGTGCCAGCTCACCAAGGGGGGGAAGCACAGATACGCAGTATTTT. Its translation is CASSPRGGSTDTQYF.

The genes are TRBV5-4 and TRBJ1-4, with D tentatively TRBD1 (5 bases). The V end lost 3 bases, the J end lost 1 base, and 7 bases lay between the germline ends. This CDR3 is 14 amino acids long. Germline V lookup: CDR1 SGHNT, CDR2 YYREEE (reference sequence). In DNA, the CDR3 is TGTGCCAGCAGCTGGGGCTTAACTAATGAAAAACTGTTTTTT. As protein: CASSWGLTNEKLFF. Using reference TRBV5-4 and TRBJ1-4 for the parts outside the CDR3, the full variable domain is ETGVTQSPTHLIKTRGQQVTLRCSSQSGHNTVSWYQQALGQGPQFIFQYYREEENGRGNFPPRFSGLQFPNYSSELNVNALELDDSALYLCASSWGLTNEKLFFGSGTQLSVL.

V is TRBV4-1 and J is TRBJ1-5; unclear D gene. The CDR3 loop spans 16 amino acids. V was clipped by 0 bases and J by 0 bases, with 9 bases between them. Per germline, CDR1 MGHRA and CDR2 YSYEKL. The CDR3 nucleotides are TGCGCCAGCAGCCAAGAGTGGCAGGCTAGCAATCAGCCCCAGCATTTT. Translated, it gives CASSQEWQASNQPQHF.

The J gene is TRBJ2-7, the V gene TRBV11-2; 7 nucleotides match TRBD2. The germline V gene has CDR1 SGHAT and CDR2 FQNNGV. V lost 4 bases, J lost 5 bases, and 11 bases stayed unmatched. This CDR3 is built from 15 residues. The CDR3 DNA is TGTGCCAGCAGCTCTCCAGACGGGGGGAAGGACGAGCAGTACTTC. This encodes CASSSPDGGKDEQYF. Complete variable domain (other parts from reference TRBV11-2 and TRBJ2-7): EAGVAQSPRYKIIEKRQSVAFWCNPISGHATLYWYQQILGQGPKLLIQFQNNGVVDDSQLPKDRFSAERLKGVDSTLKIQPAKLEDSAVYLCASSSPDGGKDEQYFGPGTRLTVT.

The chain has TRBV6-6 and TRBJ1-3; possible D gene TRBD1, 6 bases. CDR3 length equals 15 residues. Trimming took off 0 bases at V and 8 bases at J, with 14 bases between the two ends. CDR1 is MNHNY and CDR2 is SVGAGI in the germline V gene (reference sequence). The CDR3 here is CASSYSLGGRDTIYF. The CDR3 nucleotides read TGTGCCAGCAGTTACTCGCTAGGGGGTAGGGACACCATATATTTT.

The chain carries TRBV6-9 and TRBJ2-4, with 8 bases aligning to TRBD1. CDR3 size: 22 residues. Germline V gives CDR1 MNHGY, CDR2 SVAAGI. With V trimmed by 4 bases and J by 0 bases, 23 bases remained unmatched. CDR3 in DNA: TGTGCCAGCAGTTTAGCCCGCCGAATCGGGACAGGTGAATTTTTAGCCAAAAACATTCAGTACTTC. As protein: CASSLARRIGTGEFLAKNIQYF.

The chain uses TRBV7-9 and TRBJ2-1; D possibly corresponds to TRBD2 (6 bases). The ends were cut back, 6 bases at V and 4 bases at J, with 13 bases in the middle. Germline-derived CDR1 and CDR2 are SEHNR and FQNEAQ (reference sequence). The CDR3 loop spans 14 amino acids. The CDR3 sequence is CASSPGLRYNEQFF. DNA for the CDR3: TGTGCCAGCAGTCCGGGACTCAGATACAATGAGCAGTTCTTC. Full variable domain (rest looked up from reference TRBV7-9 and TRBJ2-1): DTGVSQNPRHKITKRGQNVTFRCDPISEHNRLYWYRQTLGQGPEFLTYFQNEAQLEKSRLLSDRFSAERPKGSFSTLEIQRTEQGDSAMYLCASSPGLRYNEQFFGPGTRLTVL.

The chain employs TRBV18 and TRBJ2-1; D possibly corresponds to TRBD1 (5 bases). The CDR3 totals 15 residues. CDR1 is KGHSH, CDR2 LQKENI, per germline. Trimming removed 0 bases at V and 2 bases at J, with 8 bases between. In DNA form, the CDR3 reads TGTGCCAGCTCACCACCCACAGGCCCCTACAATGAGCAGTTCTTC. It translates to CASSPPTGPYNEQFF.

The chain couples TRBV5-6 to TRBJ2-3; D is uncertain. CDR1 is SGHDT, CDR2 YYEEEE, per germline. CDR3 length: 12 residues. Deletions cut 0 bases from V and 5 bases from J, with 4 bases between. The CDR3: CASSLGRDTQYF. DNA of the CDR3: TGTGCCAGCAGCTTGGGGAGAGATACGCAGTATTTT.

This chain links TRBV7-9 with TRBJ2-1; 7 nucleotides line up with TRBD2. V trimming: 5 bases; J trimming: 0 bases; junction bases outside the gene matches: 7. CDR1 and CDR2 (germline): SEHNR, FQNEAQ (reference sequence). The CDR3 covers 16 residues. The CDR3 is CASSPTSESSYNEQFF. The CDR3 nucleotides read TGTGCCAGCAGCCCTACTAGCGAAAGCTCCTACAATGAGCAGTTCTTC.

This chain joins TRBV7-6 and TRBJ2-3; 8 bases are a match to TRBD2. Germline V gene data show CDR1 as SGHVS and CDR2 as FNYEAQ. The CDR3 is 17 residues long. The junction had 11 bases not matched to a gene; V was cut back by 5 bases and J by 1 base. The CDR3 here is CASSPAGVRRRTDTQYF. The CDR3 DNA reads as TGTGCCAGCAGCCCAGCGGGGGTGCGTAGACGCACAGATACGCAGTATTTT.

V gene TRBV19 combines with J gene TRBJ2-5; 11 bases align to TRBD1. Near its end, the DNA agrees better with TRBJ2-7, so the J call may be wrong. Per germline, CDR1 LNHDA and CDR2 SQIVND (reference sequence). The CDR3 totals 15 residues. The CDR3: CASSTPGQGVYEQYF. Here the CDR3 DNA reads TGTGCCAGTAGTACCCCGGGACAGGGGGTCTACGAGCAGTACTTC.

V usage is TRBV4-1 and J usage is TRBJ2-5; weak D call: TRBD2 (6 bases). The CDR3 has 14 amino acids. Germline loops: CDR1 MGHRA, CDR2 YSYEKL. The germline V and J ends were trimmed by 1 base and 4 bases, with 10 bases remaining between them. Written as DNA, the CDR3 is TGCGCCAGCAGCCAAGGGAGTAGCGGAGAGACCCAGTACTTC. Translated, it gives CASSQGSSGETQYF.

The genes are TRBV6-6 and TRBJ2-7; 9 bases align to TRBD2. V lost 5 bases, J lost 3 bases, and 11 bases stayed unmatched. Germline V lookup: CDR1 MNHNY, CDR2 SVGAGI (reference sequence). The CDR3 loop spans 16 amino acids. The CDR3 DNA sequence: TGTGCCAGCAGTCCCGGGGGAGCGGGGGGCCTCTACGAGCAGTACTTC. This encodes CASSPGGAGGLYEQYF.

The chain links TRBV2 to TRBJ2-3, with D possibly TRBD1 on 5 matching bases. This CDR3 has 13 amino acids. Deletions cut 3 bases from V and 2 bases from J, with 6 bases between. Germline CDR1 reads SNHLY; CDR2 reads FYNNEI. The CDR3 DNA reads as TGTGCCAGCAGTGAGGGGCTCACAGATACGCAGTATTTT. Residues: CASSEGLTDTQYF.